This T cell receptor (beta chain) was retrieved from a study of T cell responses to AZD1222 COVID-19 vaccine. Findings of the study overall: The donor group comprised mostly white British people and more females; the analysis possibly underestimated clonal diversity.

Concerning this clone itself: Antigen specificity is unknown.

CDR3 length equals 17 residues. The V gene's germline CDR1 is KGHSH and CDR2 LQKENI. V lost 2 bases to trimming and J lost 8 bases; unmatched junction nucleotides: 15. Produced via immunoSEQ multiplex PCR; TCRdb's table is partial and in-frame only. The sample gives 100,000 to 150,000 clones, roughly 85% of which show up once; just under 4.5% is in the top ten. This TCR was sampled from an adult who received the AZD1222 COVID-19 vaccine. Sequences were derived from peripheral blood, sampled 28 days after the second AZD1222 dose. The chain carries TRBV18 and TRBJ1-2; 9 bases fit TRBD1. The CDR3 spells CASSPATDGQGQEGYTF. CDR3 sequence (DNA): TGTGCCAGCTCACCAGCCACGGACGGACAGGGGCAGGAGGGCTACACCTTC.